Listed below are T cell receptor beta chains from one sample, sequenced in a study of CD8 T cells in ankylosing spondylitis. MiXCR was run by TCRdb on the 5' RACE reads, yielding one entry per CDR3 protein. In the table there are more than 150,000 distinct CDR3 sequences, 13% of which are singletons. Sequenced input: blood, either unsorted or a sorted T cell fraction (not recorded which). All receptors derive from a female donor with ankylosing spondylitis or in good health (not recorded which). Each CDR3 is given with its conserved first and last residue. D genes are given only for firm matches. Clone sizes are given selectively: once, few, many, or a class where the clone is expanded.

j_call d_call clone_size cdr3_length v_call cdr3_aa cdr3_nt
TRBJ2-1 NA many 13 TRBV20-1 CSALSRRYNEQFF TGCAGTGCCCTATCGCGGCGCTACAATGAGCAGTTCTTC
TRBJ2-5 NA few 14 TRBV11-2 CASSQGGEAETQYF TGTGCCAGCAGCCAAGGGGGGGAAGCAGAGACCCAGTACTTC
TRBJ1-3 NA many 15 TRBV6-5 CASSYSGLSGNTIYF TGTGCCAGCAGTTACTCGGGACTCTCTGGAAACACCATATATTTT
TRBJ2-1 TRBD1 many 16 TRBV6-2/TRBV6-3 CASSYSLRQGFHEQFF TGTGCCAGCAGTTACTCGCTGCGACAGGGGTTCCATGAGCAGTTCTTC
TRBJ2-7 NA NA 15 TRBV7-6 CASSLQDSGAAEQYF TGTGCCAGCAGTTTACAGGACAGTGGGGCCGCGGAGCAGTACTTC
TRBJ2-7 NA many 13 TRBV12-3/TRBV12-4 CASSLGLHYEQYF TGTGCCAGCTCTTTGGGGCTACACTACGAGCAGTACTTC
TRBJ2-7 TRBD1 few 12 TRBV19 CASKQGNGEQYF TGTGCCTCAAAACAGGGGAATGGGGAGCAGTACTTC
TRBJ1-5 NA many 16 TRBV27 CASSRGGGGLNQPQHF TGTGCCAGCAGCCGAGGGGGGGGCGGACTCAATCAGCCCCAGCATTTT
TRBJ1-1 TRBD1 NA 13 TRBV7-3 CASSPTGGPEAFF TGTGCCAGCAGCCCGACAGGGGGCCCTGAAGCTTTCTTT
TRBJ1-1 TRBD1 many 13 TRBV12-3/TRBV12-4 CASRRTGGTEAFF TGTGCCAGCCGACGGACAGGGGGCACTGAAGCTTTCTTT
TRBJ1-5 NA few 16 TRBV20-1 CSAIIPQASSNQPQHF TGCAGTGCTATAATACCTCAGGCTTCTAGCAATCAGCCCCAGCATTTT
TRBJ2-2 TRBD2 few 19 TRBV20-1 CSARPIPGLAGGRTGELFF TGCAGTGCTAGACCCATTCCGGGACTAGCGGGAGGGAGGACCGGGGAGCTGTTTTTT
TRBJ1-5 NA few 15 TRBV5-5 CASSLMGREDQPQHF TGTGCCAGCAGCTTAATGGGCAGGGAAGATCAGCCCCAGCATTTT
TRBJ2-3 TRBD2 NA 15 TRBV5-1 CASSLGAGAGDTQYF TGCGCCAGCAGCTTGGGAGCGGGAGCTGGAGATACGCAGTATTTT
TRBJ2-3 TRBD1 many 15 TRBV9 CASSVEGAGTDTQYF TGTGCCAGCAGCGTAGAGGGGGCTGGCACAGATACGCAGTATTTT
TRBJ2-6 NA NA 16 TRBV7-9 CASSVNGGLGANVLTF TGTGCCAGCAGCGTTAACGGAGGGCTTGGGGCCAACGTCCTGACTTTC
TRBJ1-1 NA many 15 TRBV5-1 CASSETSGPNTEAFF TGCGCCAGCAGCGAAACCTCCGGCCCGAACACTGAAGCTTTCTTT
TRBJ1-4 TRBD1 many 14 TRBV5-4 CASSLQGAVEKLFF TGTGCCAGCAGCTTACAGGGGGCGGTTGAAAAACTGTTTTTT
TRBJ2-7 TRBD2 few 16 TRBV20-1 CSARIVLAGGSGEQYF TGCAGTGCTAGGATCGTGTTAGCGGGAGGGTCGGGCGAGCAGTACTTC
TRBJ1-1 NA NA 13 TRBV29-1 CSARKHVFIEAFF TGCAGCGCCCGAAAGCACGTTTTTATAGAAGCTTTCTTT
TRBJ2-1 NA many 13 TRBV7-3 CASSLGMQNEQFF TGTGCCAGCAGCTTGGGAATGCAAAATGAGCAGTTCTTC
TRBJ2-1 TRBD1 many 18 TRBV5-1 CASSRRDSNTLSYNEQFF TGCGCCAGCAGCCGAAGGGACAGCAACACTTTATCCTACAATGAGCAGTTCTTC
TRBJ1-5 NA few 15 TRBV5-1 CASRPGVREDQPQHF TGCGCCAGCAGGCCAGGGGTGAGGGAGGATCAGCCCCAGCATTTT
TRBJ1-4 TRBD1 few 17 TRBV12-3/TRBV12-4 CASSLSNRGKTNEKLFF TGTGCCAGCAGTTTATCAAACAGGGGGAAGACTAATGAAAAACTGTTTTTT
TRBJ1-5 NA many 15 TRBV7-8 CASSLVADSNQPQHF TGTGCCAGCAGCTTGGTGGCGGATAGCAATCAGCCCCAGCATTTT
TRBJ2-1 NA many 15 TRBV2 CASSESNSWGEEQFF TGTGCCAGCAGTGAATCCAACAGCTGGGGAGAGGAGCAGTTCTTC
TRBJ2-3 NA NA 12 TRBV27 CASSFKGDTQYF TGTGCCAGCAGTTTTAAGGGAGATACGCAGTATTTT
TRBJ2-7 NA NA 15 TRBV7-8 CASSFSAGLSYEQYF TGTGCCAGCAGCTTTTCGGCAGGCCTCTCCTACGAGCAGTACTTC
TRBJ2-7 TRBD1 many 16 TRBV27 CASSPHPRDRGYEQYF TGTGCCAGCAGTCCACACCCCCGGGACAGGGGTTACGAGCAGTACTTC
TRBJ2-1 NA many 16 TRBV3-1 CASSQPEASWYNEQFF TGTGCCAGCAGTCAACCTGAGGCTAGTTGGTACAATGAGCAGTTCTTC
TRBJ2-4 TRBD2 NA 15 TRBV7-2 CASSLSGREGNIQYF TGTGCCAGCAGCCTTAGCGGGAGGGAGGGAAACATTCAGTACTTC
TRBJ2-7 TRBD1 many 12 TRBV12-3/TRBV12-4 CASSPTGYEQYF TGTGCCAGCAGTCCGACAGGGTACGAGCAGTACTTC
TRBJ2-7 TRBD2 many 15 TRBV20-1 CSAGGEPDPIFGQYF TGCAGTGCTGGGGGGGAGCCAGACCCTATTTTTGGGCAGTACTTC
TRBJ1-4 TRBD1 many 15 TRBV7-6 CASGTGTGTREKLFF TGTGCCAGCGGCACCGGGACAGGGACCAGGGAAAAACTGTTTTTT
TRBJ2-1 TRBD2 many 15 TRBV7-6 CASSLLAGSLNEQFF TGTGCCAGCAGCCTTCTAGCGGGCAGCCTCAATGAGCAGTTCTTC
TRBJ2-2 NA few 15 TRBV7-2 CASSAWGPQAGELFF TGTGCCAGCAGCGCTTGGGGCCCCCAGGCCGGGGAGCTGTTTTTT
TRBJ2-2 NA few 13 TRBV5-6 CASSSFLLGELFF TGTGCCAGCAGCTCCTTTCTACTAGGGGAGCTGTTTTTT